Reported below is one T cell receptor beta chain. Methods used by the authors: Amplification of reference gene primers was used by the study to estimate nucleated cell counts. Sequencing was performed with immunoSEQ multiplex PCR; in TCRdb, only in-frame clones are kept and a portion is missing. That table gives V, J and clone size, and the DNA gave D and trimming. The sample gives approximately 220,000 clones, 90% of which show up once; approximately 16% is in the top ten. The record originates from a study of blood T cell repertoires in COVID-19. The V end lost 5 bases, the J end lost 3 bases, and 11 bases lay between the germline ends. The CDR3 contains 15 residues. Germline-derived CDR1 and CDR2 are SGHVS and FQNEAQ.

The clonotype originates from a man aged 30-40 years who had been exposed to COVID-19. Sequenced material: PBMCs or T cells enriched from blood (not recorded which). V is TRBV7-8 and J is TRBJ1-6, with D possibly matching TRBD1 (5 bases). The CDR3 region has the DNA TGTGCCAGCAGCCATTTGACAGACTATAATTCACCCCTCCACTTT. It is translated as CASSHLTDYNSPLHF.